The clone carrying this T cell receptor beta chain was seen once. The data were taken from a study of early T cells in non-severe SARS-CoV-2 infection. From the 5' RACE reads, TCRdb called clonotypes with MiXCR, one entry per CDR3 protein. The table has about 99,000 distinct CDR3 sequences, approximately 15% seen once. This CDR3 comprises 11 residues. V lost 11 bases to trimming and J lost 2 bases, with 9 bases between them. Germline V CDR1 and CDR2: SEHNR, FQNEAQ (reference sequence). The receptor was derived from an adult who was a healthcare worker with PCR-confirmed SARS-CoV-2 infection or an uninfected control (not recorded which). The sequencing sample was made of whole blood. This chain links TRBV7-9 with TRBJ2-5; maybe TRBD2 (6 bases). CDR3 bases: TGTGCCTCGGAGGGTCAAGAGACCCAGTACTTC. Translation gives CASEGQETQYF.